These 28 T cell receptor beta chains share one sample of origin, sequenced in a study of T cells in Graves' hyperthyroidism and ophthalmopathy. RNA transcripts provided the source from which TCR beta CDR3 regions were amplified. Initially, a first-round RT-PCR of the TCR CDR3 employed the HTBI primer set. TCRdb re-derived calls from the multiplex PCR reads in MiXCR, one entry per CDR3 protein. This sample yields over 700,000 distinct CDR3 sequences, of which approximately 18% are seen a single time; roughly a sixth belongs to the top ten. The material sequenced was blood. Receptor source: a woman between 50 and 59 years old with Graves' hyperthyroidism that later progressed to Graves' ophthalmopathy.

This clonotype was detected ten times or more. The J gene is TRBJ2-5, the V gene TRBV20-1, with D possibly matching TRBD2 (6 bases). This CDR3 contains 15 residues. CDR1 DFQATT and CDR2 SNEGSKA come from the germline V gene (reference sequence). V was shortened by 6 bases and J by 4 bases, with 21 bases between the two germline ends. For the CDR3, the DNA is TGCAGTGCAAAGAGCTGGGACGTAGCGGTAGAGACCCAGTACTTC. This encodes CSAKSWDVAVETQYF.

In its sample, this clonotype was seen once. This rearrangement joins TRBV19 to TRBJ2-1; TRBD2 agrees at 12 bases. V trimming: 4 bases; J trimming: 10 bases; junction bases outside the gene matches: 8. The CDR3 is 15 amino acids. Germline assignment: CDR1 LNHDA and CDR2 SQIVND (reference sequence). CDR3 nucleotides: TGTGCCAGTAGTAATTTCCGGCTAGCGGGGGGGGAGCAGTTCTTC. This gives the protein CASSNFRLAGGEQFF.

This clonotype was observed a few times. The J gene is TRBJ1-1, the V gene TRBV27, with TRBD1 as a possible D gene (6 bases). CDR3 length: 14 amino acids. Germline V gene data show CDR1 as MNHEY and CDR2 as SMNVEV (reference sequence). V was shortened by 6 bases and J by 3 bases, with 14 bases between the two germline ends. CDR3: CASRRSGAHTEAFF. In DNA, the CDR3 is TGTGCCAGCAGAAGGTCGGGGGCCCACACTGAAGCTTTCTTT.

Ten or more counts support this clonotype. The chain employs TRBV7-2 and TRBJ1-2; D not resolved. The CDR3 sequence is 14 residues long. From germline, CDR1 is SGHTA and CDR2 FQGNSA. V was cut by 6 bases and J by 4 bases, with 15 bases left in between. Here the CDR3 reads CASSLQRGLYGYTF. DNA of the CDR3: TGTGCCAGCAGTTTACAGCGCGGCCTCTATGGCTACACCTTC.

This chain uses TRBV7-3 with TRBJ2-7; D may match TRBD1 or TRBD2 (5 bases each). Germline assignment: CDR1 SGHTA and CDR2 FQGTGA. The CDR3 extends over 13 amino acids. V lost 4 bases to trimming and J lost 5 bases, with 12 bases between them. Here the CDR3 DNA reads TGTGCCAGCAGCTCCGGTGGGGGTAACGAGCAGTACTTC. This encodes CASSSGGGNEQYF.

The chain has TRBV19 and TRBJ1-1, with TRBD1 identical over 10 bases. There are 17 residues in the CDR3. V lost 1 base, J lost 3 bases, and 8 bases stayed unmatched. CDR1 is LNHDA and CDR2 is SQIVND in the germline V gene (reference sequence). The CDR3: CASSIGDRGPRYTEAFF. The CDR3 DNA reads TGTGCCAGTAGTATAGGCGACAGGGGGCCGAGGTACACTGAAGCTTTCTTT. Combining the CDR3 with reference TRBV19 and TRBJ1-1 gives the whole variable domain DGGITQSPKYLFRKEGQNVTLSCEQNLNHDAMYWYRQDPGQGLRLIYYSQIVNDFQKGDIAEGYSVSREKKESFPLTVTSAQKNPTAFYLCASSIGDRGPRYTEAFFGQGTRLTVV.

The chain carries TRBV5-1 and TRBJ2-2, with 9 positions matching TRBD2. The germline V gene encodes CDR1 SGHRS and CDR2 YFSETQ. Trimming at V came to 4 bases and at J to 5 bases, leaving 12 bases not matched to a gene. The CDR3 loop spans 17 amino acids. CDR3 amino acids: CASSPGIAGAKTGELFF. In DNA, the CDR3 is TGCGCCAGCAGCCCCGGAATAGCGGGGGCCAAGACCGGGGAGCTGTTTTTT.

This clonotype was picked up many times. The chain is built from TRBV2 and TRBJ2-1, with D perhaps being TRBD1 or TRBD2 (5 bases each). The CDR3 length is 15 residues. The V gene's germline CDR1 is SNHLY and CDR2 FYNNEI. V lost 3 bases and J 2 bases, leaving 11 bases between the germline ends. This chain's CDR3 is CASSEGDDTYNEQFF. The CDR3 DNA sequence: TGTGCCAGCAGTGAGGGGGATGACACCTACAATGAGCAGTTCTTC.

CDR3 sequence reads: CSAPIGASDTQYF. DNA of the CDR3: TGCAGTGCCCCCATTGGGGCATCTGATACGCAGTATTTT. This chain uses TRBV20-1 with TRBJ2-3, with a tentative D call TRBD1 (5 bases). V was trimmed by 6 bases and J by 6 bases, leaving 16 bases between them. The CDR3 runs to 13 residues. Germline V gene data show CDR1 as DFQATT and CDR2 as SNEGSKA (reference sequence).

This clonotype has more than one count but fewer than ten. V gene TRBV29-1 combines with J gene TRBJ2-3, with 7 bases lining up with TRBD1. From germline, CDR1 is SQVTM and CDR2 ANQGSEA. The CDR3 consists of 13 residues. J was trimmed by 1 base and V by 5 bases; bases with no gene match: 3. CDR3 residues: CSVRQGGTDTQYF. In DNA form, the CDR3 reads TGCAGCGTTCGACAGGGAGGCACAGATACGCAGTATTTT.

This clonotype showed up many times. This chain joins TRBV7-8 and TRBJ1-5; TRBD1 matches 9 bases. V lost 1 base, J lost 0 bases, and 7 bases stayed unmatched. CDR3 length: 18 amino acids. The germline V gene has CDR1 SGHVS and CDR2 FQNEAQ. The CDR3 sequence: CASSLGGQGQYSNQPQHF. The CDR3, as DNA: TGTGCCAGCAGCTTAGGGGGACAGGGACAATATAGCAATCAGCCCCAGCATTTT.

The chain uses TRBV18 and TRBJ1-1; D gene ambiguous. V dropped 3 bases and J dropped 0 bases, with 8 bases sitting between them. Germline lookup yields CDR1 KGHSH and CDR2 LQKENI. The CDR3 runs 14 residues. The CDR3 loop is CASSPPSVNTEAFF. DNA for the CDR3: TGTGCCAGCTCACCTCCGTCTGTGAACACTGAAGCTTTCTTT.

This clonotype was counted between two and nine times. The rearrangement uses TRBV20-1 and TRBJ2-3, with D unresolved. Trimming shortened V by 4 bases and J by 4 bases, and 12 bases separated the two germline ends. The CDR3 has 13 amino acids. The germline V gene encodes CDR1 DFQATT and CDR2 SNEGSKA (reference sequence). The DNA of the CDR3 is TGCAGTGCTATGACCCCTGGGGCAGATACGCAGTATTTT. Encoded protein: CSAMTPGADTQYF.

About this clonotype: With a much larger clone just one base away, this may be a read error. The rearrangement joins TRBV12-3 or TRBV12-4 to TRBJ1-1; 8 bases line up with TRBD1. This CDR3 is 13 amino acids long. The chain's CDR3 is CASSSTGGPEGFF. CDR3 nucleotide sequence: TGTGCCAGCAGTTCAACAGGGGGACCTGAAGGTTTCTTT.

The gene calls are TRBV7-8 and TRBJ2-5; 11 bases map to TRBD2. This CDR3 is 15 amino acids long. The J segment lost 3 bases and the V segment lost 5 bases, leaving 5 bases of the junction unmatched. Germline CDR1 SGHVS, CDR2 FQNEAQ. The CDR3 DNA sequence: TGTGCCAGCAGCAAGACTAGCGGGGAGAAAGAGACCCAGTACTTC. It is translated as CASSKTSGEKETQYF. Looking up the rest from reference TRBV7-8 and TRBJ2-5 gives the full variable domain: GAGVSQSPRYKVAKRGQDVALRCDPISGHVSLFWYQQALGQGPEFLTYFQNEAQLDKSGLPSDRFFAERPEGSVSTLKIQRTQQEDSAVYLCASSKTSGEKETQYFGPGTRLLVL.

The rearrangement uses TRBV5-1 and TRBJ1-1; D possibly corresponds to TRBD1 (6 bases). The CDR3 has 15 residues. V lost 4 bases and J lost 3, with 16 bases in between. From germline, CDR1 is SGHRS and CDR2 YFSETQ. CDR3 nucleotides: TGCGCCAGCAGCCCACTCCGGGGGGCGGACACTGAAGCTTTCTTT. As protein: CASSPLRGADTEAFF.

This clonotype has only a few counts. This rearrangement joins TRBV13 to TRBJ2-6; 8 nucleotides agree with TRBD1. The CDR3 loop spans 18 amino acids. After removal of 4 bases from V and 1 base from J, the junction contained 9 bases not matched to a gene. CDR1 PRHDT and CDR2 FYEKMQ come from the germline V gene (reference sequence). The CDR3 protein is CASSSPGTGGSGANVLTF. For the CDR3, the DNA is TGTGCCAGCAGCTCCCCCGGGACAGGCGGATCTGGGGCCAACGTCCTGACTTTC.

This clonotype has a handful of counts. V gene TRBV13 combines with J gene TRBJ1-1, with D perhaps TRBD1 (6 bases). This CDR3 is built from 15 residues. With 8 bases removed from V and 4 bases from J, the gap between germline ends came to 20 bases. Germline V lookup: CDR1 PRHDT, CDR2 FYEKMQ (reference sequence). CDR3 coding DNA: TGTGCCAGCCATGAAGTGACAGGTGCGGGCACTGAAGCTTTCTTT. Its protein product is CASHEVTGAGTEAFF.

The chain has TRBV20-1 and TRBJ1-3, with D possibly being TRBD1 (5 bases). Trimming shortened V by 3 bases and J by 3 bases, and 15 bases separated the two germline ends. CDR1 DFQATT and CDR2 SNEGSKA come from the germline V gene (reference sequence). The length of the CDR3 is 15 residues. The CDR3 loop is CSARYTGLLGNTIYF. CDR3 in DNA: TGCAGTGCTAGGTATACGGGACTCCTTGGAAACACCATATATTTT.

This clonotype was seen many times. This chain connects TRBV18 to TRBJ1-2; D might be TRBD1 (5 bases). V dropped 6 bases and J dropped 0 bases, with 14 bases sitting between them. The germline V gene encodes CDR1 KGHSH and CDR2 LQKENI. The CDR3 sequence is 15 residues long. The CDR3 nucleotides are TGTGCCAGCTCGCACCGGGACGGAGCTAACTATGGCTACACCTTC. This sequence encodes CASSHRDGANYGYTF.

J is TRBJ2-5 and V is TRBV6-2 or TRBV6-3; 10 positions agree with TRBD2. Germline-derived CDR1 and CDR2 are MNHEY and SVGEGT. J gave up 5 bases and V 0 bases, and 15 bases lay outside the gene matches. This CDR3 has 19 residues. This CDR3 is CASSYSRSSGGPIQETQYF. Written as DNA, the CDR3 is TGTGCCAGCAGTTACTCTCGGAGTAGCGGGGGGCCAATCCAGGAGACCCAGTACTTC.

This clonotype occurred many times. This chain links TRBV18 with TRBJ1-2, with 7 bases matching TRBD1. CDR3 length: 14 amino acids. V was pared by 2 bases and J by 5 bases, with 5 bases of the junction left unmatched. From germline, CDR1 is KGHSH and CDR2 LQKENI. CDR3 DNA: TGTGCCAGCTCACCAGCCCCCAGGGGGTATGGCTACACCTTC. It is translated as CASSPAPRGYGYTF.

The CDR3 region has the DNA TGTGCCAGCAGTGTTCGGGGAGAGGGAGATACGCAGTATTTT. This translates into CASSVRGEGDTQYF. The chain is built from TRBV2 and TRBJ2-3, with D possibly being TRBD2 (5 bases). CDR3 size: 14 residues. Germline V CDR1 and CDR2: SNHLY, FYNNEI. V was pared by 4 bases and J by 5 bases, with 13 bases between.

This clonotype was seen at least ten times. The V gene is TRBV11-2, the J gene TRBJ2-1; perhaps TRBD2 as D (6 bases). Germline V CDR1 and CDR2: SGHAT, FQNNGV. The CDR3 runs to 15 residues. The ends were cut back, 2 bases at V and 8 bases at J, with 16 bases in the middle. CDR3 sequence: CASSLLGLHRDEQFF. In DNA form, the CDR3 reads TGTGCCAGCAGCTTACTGGGACTGCATAGGGATGAGCAGTTCTTC.

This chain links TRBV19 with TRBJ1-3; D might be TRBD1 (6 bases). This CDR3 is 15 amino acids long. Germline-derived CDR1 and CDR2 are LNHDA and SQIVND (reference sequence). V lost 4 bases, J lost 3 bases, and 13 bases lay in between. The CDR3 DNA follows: TGTGCCAGTAGTACCTCTCAGGGGTATGGAAACACCATATATTTT. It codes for CASSTSQGYGNTIYF.

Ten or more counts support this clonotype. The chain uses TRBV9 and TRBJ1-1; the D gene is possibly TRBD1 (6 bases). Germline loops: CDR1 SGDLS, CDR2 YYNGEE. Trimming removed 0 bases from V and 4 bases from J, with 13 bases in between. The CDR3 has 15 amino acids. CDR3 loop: CASSVGSGAGTEAFF. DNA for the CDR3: TGTGCCAGCAGCGTAGGCTCGGGGGCTGGCACTGAAGCTTTCTTT.

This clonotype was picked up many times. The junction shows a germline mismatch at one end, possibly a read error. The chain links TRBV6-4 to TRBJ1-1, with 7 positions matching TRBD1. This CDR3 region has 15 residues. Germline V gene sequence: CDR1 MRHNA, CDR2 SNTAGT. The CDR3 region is CASSLEGGMNTEAFF. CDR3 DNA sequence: TGCGCCAGCAGCTTGGAAGGGGGCATGAACACTGAAGCTTTCTTT.

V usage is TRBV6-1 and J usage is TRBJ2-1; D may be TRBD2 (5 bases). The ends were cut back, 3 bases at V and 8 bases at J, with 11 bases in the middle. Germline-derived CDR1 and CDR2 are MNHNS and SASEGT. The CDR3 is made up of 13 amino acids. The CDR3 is CASSELGDHEQFF. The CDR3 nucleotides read TGTGCCAGCAGTGAGTTGGGAGACCATGAGCAGTTCTTC.